A single sample is the source of the 20 T cell receptor beta chains below, sequenced in a study of blood T cell repertoires in COVID-19. Repertoires were generated with immunoSEQ multiplex PCR, while TCRdb's copy carries only in-frame clones and drops some. The sample comprises 35,000 to 50,000 clones, roughly 70% of which are singletons, and around 59% rests with the top ten. Source material: peripheral blood. These receptors came from a man older than 75 with acute or convalescent COVID-19.

This chain connects TRBV6-6 to TRBJ1-6; TRBD1 agrees at 10 bases. Germline assignment: CDR1 MNHNY and CDR2 SVGAGI (reference sequence). V shed 5 bases and J 10 bases; nucleotides not matched to a gene: 5. The CDR3 extends over 14 amino acids. In nucleotides, the CDR3 is TGTGCCAGCAGTAGGACAGGGGGGGAGTCACCCCTCCACTTT. Translation: CASSRTGGESPLHF.

This clone came up once. The gene calls are TRBV29-1 and TRBJ2-1; TRBD2 matches 10 bases. CDR1 and CDR2 (germline): SQVTM, ANQGSEA. CDR3 length: 16 residues. The junction had 12 bases not matched to a gene; V was cut back by 4 bases and J by 6 bases. The CDR3 protein is CSVVGGGLAGVNEQFF. The CDR3, as DNA: TGCAGCGTTGTCGGAGGGGGCCTAGCGGGAGTCAATGAGCAGTTCTTC.

The genes are TRBV3-1 (or the pseudogene TRBV3-2) and TRBJ1-1; 9 nucleotides align to TRBD1. Trimming at V came to 4 bases and at J to 6 bases, leaving 6 bases not matched to a gene. This CDR3 region has 14 residues. Germline CDR1 is LGHDT and CDR2 is YNNKEL (reference sequence). For the CDR3, the DNA is TGTGCCAGCAGCCTCAAGGGACAGGGATCTGAAGCTTTCTTT. This translates into CASSLKGQGSEAFF.

The CDR3 nucleotides read TGTGCCAGCAGTTTATCGGGCGGGAGGGCCCTCGACAATGAGCAGTTCTTC. Translated: CASSLSGGRALDNEQFF. The rearrangement joins TRBV27 to TRBJ2-1, with 9 bases that match TRBD2. Germline V gives CDR1 MNHEY, CDR2 SMNVEV (reference sequence). V shed 0 bases, J shed 5 bases, and the junction held 8 bases outside the gene matches. The length of the CDR3 is 17 residues.

This chain joins TRBV7-3 and TRBJ2-1; 9 bases are a match to TRBD2. Trimming took 5 bases from V and 2 from J; bases not matched to a gene: 4. The germline V gene has CDR1 SGHTA and CDR2 FQGTGA. CDR3 length: 15 residues. CDR3 DNA sequence: TGTGCCAGCAGCCCAGGACTAGCGCCCTACAATGAGCAGTTCTTC. It encodes CASSPGLAPYNEQFF. Combining the CDR3 with reference TRBV7-3 and TRBJ2-1 gives the whole variable domain GAGVSQTPSNKVTEKGKYVELRCDPISGHTALYWYRQSLGQGPEFLIYFQGTGAADDSGLPNDRFFAVRPEGSVSTLKIQRTERGDSAVYLCASSPGLAPYNEQFFGPGTRLTVL.

V is TRBV6-5 and J is TRBJ1-4; perhaps TRBD1 as D (5 bases). The V end was cut by 4 bases, the J end by 0 bases, with 9 bases between. The CDR3 is made up of 15 amino acids. In germline, CDR1 is MNHEY, CDR2 SVGAGI. CDR3 sequence (DNA): TGTGCCAGCAGTTTAGAAGGGGCAACTAATGAAAAACTGTTTTTT. Protein sequence: CASSLEGATNEKLFF.

The chain joins TRBV7-2 to TRBJ1-2; 8 bases align to TRBD1. The CDR3 runs to 13 residues. In germline, CDR1 is SGHTA, CDR2 FQGNSA. V was pared by 4 bases and J by 4 bases, with 2 bases of the junction left unmatched. Written as DNA, the CDR3 is TGTGCCAGCAGCTCGGACAGGGTCTATGGCTACACCTTC. Translation: CASSSDRVYGYTF.

The CDR3 region is CSVGGGYGAGEQFF. The CDR3 nucleotides read TGCAGCGTTGGAGGAGGATATGGCGCTGGTGAGCAGTTCTTC. The J gene is TRBJ2-1, the V gene TRBV29-1; weak D call: TRBD2 (5 bases). Germline V lookup: CDR1 SQVTM, CDR2 ANQGSEA. CDR3 length equals 14 residues. V lost 4 bases to trimming and J lost 9 bases, with 19 bases between them.

The chain carries TRBV6-1 and TRBJ2-2, with D possibly being TRBD2 (5 bases). CDR3 length: 16 residues. Germline V lookup: CDR1 MNHNS, CDR2 SASEGT. V was trimmed by 4 bases and J by 2 bases, leaving 14 bases between them. The CDR3 DNA follows: TGTGCCAGCAGTGTCGGTGGCTGGACTAACACCGGGGAGCTGTTTTTT. It is translated as CASSVGGWTNTGELFF.

V is TRBV27 and J is TRBJ2-1; 14 bases match TRBD2. The CDR3 is made up of 14 amino acids. Germline V lookup: CDR1 MNHEY, CDR2 SMNVEV (reference sequence). V shed 5 bases and J 9 bases; nucleotides not matched to a gene: 3. CDR3 sequence (DNA): TGTGCCAGCAGTACGGGACTAGCGGGAGTTGAGCAGTTCTTC. It is translated as CASSTGLAGVEQFF.

This chain uses TRBV28 with TRBJ2-5; tentative D call: TRBD2 (5 bases). Trimming pared 2 bases from V and 1 base from J, leaving 14 bases between. CDR3 size: 16 residues. The germline V gene encodes CDR1 MDHEN and CDR2 SYDVKM. The CDR3 region has the DNA TGTGCCAGCAGTTTAAGTTCTTCGGCGGGCCAAGAGACCCAGTACTTC. This codes for CASSLSSSAGQETQYF.

The rearrangement joins TRBV11-3 to TRBJ1-5; D remains unclear. Germline lookup yields CDR1 SGHNT and CDR2 YENEEA. The ends were cut back, 5 bases at V and 2 bases at J, with 13 bases in the middle. This CDR3 comprises 15 residues. CDR3 DNA: TGTGCCAGCAGCCCGCGTCCAATTTGCAATCAGCCCCAGCATTTT. It yields the protein CASSPRPICNQPQHF.

The chain has TRBV19 and TRBJ1-5, with 7 bases fitting TRBD1. This CDR3 region has 14 residues. V lost 8 bases, J lost 2 bases, and 6 bases stayed unmatched. Germline assignment: CDR1 LNHDA and CDR2 SQIVND (reference sequence). CDR3 in DNA: TGTGCCAGTCGGGACAGATTGGGCAATCAGCCCCAGCATTTT. Its translation is CASRDRLGNQPQHF.

V gene TRBV6-2 or TRBV6-3 combines with J gene TRBJ2-5, with 8 bases fitting TRBD1. With 5 bases clipped from V and 5 bases from J, the junction kept 7 bases outside the gene matches. The CDR3 is 14 amino acids. Germline V gene sequence: CDR1 MNHEY, CDR2 SVGEGT. CDR3 region: CASSHPGGVETQYF. Written as DNA, the CDR3 is TGTGCCAGCAGTCACCCAGGGGGCGTTGAGACCCAGTACTTC.

The V gene is TRBV15, the J gene TRBJ2-5; 8 nucleotides align to TRBD2. The ends lost 0 bases at V and 7 bases at J; junction bases unmatched: 7. Germline V gives CDR1 LNHNV, CDR2 YYDKDF (reference sequence). The CDR3 is 15 residues long. This CDR3 reads CATSRDSGARGTQYF. The DNA for the CDR3 is TGTGCCACCAGCAGAGATAGCGGGGCCCGAGGGACCCAGTACTTC.

The V gene is TRBV19, the J gene TRBJ1-6, with TRBD1 matching 10 bases. Trimming removed 3 bases from V and 5 bases from J; junction bases left unmatched: 1. CDR1 is LNHDA and CDR2 is SQIVND in the germline V gene (reference sequence). This CDR3 contains 15 residues. The CDR3 DNA sequence: TGTGCCAGTAGTATTGGGACAGGGGATAATTCACCCCTCCACTTT. It encodes CASSIGTGDNSPLHF.

The CDR3 reads CASSLGRNTEAFF. The CDR3 DNA is TGTGCCAGCAGCTTAGGCAGGAACACTGAAGCTTTCTTT. This chain links TRBV7-2 with TRBJ1-1, with D hard to call. Germline assignment: CDR1 SGHTA and CDR2 FQGNSA. The CDR3 is made up of 13 amino acids. V dropped 1 base and J dropped 1 base, with 4 bases sitting between them.

This clone was seen a handful of times. The genes are TRBV19 and TRBJ1-5; possibly TRBD1 for D (6 bases). Trimming removed 7 bases from V and 7 bases from J, with 17 bases in between. In germline, CDR1 is LNHDA, CDR2 SQIVND (reference sequence). The CDR3 runs 14 residues. Here the CDR3 reads CASTNDRTLQPQHF. The CDR3 DNA sequence: TGTGCCAGTACCAATGACAGGACTCTACAGCCCCAGCATTTT.

The rearrangement joins TRBV5-4 to TRBJ2-5; possibly TRBD2 for D (5 bases). V lost 4 bases to trimming and J lost 4 bases, with 11 bases between them. Germline V gene sequence: CDR1 SGHNT, CDR2 YYREEE (reference sequence). The CDR3 extends over 13 amino acids. In DNA, the CDR3 is TGTGCCAGCAGCCGAGATGGAGGAGAGACCCAGTACTTC. Its protein is CASSRDGGETQYF.

This clone was counted once. The rearrangement uses TRBV2 and TRBJ2-2; 9 bases are shared with TRBD2. The CDR3 extends over 15 amino acids. Germline V gene lookup returns CDR1 SNHLY and CDR2 FYNNEI. Unmatched junction bases numbered 4, after V lost 5 bases and J lost 3 bases. CDR3 nucleotides: TGTGCCAGCAGTTTTAGCGGGAGTTACACCGGGGAGCTGTTTTTT. As protein: CASSFSGSYTGELFF.